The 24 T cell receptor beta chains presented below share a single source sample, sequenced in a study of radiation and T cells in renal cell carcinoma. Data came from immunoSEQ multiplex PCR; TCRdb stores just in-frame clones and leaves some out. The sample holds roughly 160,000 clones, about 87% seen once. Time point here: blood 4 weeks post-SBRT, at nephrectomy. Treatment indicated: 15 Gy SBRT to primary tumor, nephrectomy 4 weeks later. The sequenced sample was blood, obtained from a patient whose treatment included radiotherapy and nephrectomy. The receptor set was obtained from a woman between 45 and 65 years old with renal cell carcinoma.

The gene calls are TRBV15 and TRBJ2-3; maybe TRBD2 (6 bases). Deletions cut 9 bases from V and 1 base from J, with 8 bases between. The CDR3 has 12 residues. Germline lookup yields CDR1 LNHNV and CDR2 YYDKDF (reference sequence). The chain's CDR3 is CATAGRTDTQYF. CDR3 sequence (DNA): TGTGCCACGGCGGGGCGCACAGATACGCAGTATTTT.

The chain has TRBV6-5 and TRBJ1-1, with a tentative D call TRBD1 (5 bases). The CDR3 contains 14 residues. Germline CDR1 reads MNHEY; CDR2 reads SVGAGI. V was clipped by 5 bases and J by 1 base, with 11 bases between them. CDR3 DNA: TGTGCCAGCAGTGGCAGACAGAAGAACACTGAAGCTTTCTTT. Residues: CASSGRQKNTEAFF.

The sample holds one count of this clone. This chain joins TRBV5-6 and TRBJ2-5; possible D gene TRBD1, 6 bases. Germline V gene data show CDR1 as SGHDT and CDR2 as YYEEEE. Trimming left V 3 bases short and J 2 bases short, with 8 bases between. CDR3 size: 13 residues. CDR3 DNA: TGTGCCAGCAGCTGGGACACGCAAGAGACCCAGTACTTC. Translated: CASSWDTQETQYF. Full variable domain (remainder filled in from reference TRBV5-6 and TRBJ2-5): DAGVTQSPTHLIKTRGQQVTLRCSPKSGHDTVSWYQQALGQGPQFIFQYYEEEERQRGNFPDRFSGHQFPNYSSELNVNALLLGDSALYLCASSWDTQETQYFGPGTRLLVL.

CDR3 protein: CASTRQENSNQPQHF. CDR3 nucleotide sequence: TGTGCCAGTACTAGACAGGAAAATAGCAATCAGCCCCAGCATTTT. V is TRBV6-1 and J is TRBJ1-5; a weak D match, TRBD1 (6 bases). This CDR3 spans 15 amino acids. Germline V gene sequence: CDR1 MNHNS, CDR2 SASEGT. Trimming removed 9 bases from V and 0 bases from J, with 15 bases in between.

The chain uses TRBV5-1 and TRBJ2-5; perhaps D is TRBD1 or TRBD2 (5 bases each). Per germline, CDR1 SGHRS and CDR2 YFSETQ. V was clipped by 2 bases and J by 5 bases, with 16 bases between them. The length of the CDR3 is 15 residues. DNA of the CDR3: TGCGCCAGCAGCTTCCTGGGAAGGGACGTCGAGACCCAGTACTTC. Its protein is CASSFLGRDVETQYF.

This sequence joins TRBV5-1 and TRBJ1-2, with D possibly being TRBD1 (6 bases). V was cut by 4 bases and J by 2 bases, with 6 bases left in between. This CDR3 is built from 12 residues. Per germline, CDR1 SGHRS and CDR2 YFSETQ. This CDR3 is CASSTGNYGYTF. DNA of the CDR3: TGCGCCAGCAGCACAGGGAACTATGGCTACACCTTC. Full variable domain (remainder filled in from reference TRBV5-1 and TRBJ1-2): KAGVTQTPRYLIKTRGQQVTLSCSPISGHRSVSWYQQTPGQGLQFLFEYFSETQRNKGNFPGRFSGRQFSNSRSEMNVSTLELGDSALYLCASSTGNYGYTFGSGTRLTVV.

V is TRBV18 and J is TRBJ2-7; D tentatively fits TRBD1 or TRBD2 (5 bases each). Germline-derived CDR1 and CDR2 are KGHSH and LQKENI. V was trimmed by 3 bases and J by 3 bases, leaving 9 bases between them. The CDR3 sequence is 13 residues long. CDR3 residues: CASSPGTGYEQYF. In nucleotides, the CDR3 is TGTGCCAGCTCACCCGGGACGGGCTACGAGCAGTACTTC.

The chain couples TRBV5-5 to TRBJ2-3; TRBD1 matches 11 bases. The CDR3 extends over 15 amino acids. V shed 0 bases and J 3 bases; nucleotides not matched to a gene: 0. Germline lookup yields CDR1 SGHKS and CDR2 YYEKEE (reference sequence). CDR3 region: CASSLGDRGTDTQYF. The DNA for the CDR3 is TGTGCCAGCAGCTTGGGGGACAGGGGGACAGATACGCAGTATTTT.

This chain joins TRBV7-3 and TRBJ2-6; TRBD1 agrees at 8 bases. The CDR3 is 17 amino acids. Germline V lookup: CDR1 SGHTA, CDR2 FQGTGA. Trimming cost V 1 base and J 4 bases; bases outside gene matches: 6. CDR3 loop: CASSLRQGALGANVLTF. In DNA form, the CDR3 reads TGTGCCAGCAGCTTAAGGCAGGGGGCGCTAGGGGCCAACGTCCTGACTTTC.

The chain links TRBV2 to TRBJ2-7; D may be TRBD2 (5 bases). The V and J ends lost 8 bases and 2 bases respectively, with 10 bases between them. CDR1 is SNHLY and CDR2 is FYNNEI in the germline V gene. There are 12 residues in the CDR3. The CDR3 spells CASLAHTYEQYF. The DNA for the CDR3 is TGTGCCAGCTTAGCGCACACCTACGAGCAGTACTTC.

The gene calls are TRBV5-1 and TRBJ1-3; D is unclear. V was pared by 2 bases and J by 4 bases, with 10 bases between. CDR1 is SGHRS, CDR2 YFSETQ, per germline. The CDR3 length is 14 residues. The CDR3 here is CASSLGVSGNTIYF. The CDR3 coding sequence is TGCGCCAGCAGCTTAGGAGTTTCGGGAAACACCATATATTTT.

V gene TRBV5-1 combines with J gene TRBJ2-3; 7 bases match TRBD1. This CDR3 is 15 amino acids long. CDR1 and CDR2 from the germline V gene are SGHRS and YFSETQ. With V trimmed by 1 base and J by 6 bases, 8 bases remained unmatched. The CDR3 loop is CASSLMDRTADTQYF. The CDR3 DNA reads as TGCGCCAGCAGCTTGATGGACAGGACCGCGGATACGCAGTATTTT. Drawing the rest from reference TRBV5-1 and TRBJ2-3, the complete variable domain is KAGVTQTPRYLIKTRGQQVTLSCSPISGHRSVSWYQQTPGQGLQFLFEYFSETQRNKGNFPGRFSGRQFSNSRSEMNVSTLELGDSALYLCASSLMDRTADTQYFGPGTRLTVL.

CDR3 amino acids: CASSIDSRAPDTQYF. The CDR3 nucleotides read TGTGCCAGTAGTATTGACAGCCGGGCTCCAGATACGCAGTATTTT. V is TRBV19 and J is TRBJ2-3, with a weak D call TRBD1 (5 bases). The CDR3 runs to 15 residues. Trimming removed 3 bases at V and 4 bases at J, with 14 bases between. The germline V gene has CDR1 LNHDA and CDR2 SQIVND (reference sequence).

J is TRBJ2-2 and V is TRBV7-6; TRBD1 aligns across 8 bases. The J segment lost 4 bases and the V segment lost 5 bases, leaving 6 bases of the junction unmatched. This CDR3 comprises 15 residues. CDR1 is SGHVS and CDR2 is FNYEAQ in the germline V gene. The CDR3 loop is CASSLLRGLTGELFF. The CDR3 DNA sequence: TGTGCCAGCAGCCTACTCAGGGGGCTCACCGGGGAGCTGTTTTTT.

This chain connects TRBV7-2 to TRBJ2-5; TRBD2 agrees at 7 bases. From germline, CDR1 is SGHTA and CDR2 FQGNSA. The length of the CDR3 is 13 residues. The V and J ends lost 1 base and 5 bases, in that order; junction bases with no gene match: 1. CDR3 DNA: TGTGCCAGCAGCTTAGTGCGGGGGGAGACCCAGTACTTC. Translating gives CASSLVRGETQYF.

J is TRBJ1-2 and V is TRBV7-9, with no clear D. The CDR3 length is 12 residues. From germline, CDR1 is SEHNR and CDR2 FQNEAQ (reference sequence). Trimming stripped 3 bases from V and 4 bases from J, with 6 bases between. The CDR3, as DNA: TGTGCCAGCAGCTTGGACTTCTATGGCTACACCTTC. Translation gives CASSLDFYGYTF.

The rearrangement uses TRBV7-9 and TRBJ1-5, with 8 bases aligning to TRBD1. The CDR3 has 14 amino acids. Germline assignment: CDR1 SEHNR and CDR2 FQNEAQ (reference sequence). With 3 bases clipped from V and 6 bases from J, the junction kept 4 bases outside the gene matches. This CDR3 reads CASSFGQGSQPQHF. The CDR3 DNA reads TGTGCCAGCAGCTTCGGACAGGGAAGTCAGCCCCAGCATTTT.

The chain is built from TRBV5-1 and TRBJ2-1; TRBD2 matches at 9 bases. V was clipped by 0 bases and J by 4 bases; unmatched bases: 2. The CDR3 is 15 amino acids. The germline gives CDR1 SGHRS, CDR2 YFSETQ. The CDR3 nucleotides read TGCGCCAGCAGCTTGGAAGCGGGGGGTTACAATGAGCAGTTCTTC. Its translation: CASSLEAGGYNEQFF.

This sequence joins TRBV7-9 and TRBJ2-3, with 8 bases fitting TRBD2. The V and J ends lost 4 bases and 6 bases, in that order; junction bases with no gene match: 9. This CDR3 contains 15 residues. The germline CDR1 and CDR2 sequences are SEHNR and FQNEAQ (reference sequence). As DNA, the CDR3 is TGTGCCAGCAGCTATAGCGGGGAGCAGGGGGATACGCAGTATTTT. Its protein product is CASSYSGEQGDTQYF.

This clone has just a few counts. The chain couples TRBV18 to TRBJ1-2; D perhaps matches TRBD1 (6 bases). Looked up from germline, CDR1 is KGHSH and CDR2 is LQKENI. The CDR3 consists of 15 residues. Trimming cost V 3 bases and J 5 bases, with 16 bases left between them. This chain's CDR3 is CASSPFAGVGYGYTF. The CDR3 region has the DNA TGTGCCAGCTCACCGTTCGCAGGGGTAGGATATGGCTACACCTTC.

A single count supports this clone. This CDR3 reads CASSPIQGRDTEAFF. The CDR3 nucleotides read TGTGCCAGCAGCCCAATACAGGGGAGGGACACTGAAGCTTTCTTT. This chain connects TRBV7-2 to TRBJ1-1; 7 nucleotides line up with TRBD1. Germline V gene sequence: CDR1 SGHTA, CDR2 FQGNSA. The J segment lost 3 bases and the V segment lost 5 bases, leaving 9 bases of the junction unmatched. This CDR3 is built from 15 residues.

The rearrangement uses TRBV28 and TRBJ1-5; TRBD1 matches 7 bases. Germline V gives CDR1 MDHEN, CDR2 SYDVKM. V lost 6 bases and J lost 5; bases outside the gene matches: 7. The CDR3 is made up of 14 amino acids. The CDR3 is CASRSGTADQPQHF. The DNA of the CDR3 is TGTGCCAGCAGATCAGGGACAGCGGATCAGCCCCAGCATTTT.

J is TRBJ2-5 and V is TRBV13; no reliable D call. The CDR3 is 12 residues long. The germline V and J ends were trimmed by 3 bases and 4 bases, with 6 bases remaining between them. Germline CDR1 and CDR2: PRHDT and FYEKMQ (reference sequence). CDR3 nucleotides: TGTGCCAGCAGCTTTGGTGGAGAGACCCAGTACTTC. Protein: CASSFGGETQYF.

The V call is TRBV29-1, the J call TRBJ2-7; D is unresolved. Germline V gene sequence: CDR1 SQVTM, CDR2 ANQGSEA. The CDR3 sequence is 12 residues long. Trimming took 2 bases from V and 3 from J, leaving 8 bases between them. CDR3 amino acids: CSVESVSYEQYF. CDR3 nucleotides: TGCAGCGTTGAAAGTGTTAGCTACGAGCAGTACTTC.